This T cell receptor beta chain derives from a study of metastatic and nonmetastatic thyroid tumors. TCRdb redid the clone calls on the PCR reads using MiXCR. The sample lists thousands of clones, 30% to 45% occurring once. This clone has a handful of counts. Each patient went into thyroid surgery without having received any treatment. The clonotype originates from a female donor with papillary thyroid cancer or a benign thyroid nodule (not recorded which). Some clones in this sample may be carry-over from other donors' samples. Sample: tumor tissue.

In nucleotides, the CDR3 is TGTGCCAGCTCAGGGGACGGCTCCTACAATGAGCAGTTCTTC. This encodes CASSGDGSYNEQFF. The rearrangement uses TRBV18 and TRBJ2-1; possibly TRBD1 or TRBD2 for D (5 bases each). From germline, CDR1 is KGHSH and CDR2 LQKENI. V lost 5 bases, J lost 0 bases, and 8 bases lay in between. This CDR3 contains 14 residues.